Below, one T cell receptor (beta chain) is given with its context. This record comes from a study of regulatory T cells in long-lasting Graves disease. Looking at the study overall: Antithyroid drugs had been given to newly diagnosed Graves' patients for under 3 months.

Building the TCR beta libraries relied on iRepertoire HTBI primers, and CDR3 regions underwent Arm-PCR. TCRdb redid the calling of the multiplex PCR reads with MiXCR, one entry per CDR3 protein. This table has 500,000 to 700,000 distinct CDR3 sequences, 15% to 20% appearing once. Time point in this sample: newly diagnosed GD, antithyroid drugs for less than 3 months. TCR sequences were obtained from RNA taken from PBMCs. It was American Thyroid Association guidelines that determined Graves' disease diagnosis. These data were also reused for a study on T cells in Graves' hyperthyroidism and ophthalmopathy. That study reports: Blood samples included most of the expanded thyroid clonotypes exceeding 0.001.

This sample comprised peripheral blood mononuclear cells (PBMCs), obtained at new diagnosis, from a patient treated with antithyroid drugs. The origin of this receptor is a woman in her twenties or thirties with Graves disease.

The CDR3 DNA follows: TGTGCCAGCAAACCTAGCGGATACAATGAGCAGTTCTTC. This encodes CASKPSGYNEQFF. This chain connects TRBV6-2 or TRBV6-3 to TRBJ2-1, with TRBD2 identical over 7 bases. Trimming cost V 7 bases and J 4 bases; bases outside gene matches: 4. The length of the CDR3 is 13 residues. CDR1 MNHEY and CDR2 SVGEGT come from the germline V gene.